This entry lists 13 T cell receptor beta chains sequenced from one sample in a study of technical replicates of blood from a handful of donors. Data came from immunoSEQ multiplex PCR; TCRdb stores just in-frame clones and leaves some out. The sample lists about 76,000 clones, 85% to 95% occurring once. Input material: T cells isolated from PBMCs. The receptors originated from a human donor in good health.

The chain has TRBV30 and TRBJ2-5; maybe TRBD1 (5 bases). The length of the CDR3 is 11 residues. V was pared by 1 base and J by 5 bases, with 5 bases between. Germline V gene lookup returns CDR1 GTSNPN and CDR2 SVGIG (reference sequence). The CDR3 region is CAWSAGETQYF. The CDR3 DNA reads TGTGCCTGGAGTGCAGGGGAGACCCAGTACTTC.

This clone was observed a handful of times. The rearrangement uses TRBV28 and TRBJ1-1; tentative D call: TRBD1 (6 bases). Trimming removed 7 bases from V and 12 bases from J, with 15 bases in between. The CDR3 totals 11 residues. Germline V gene data show CDR1 as MDHEN and CDR2 as SYDVKM. As DNA, the CDR3 is TGTGCCAGCATATCAAACAGGGAGCCTTTCTTT. It codes for CASISNREPFF.

The gene calls are TRBV6-5 and TRBJ1-1; the D gene is possibly TRBD1 (5 bases). This CDR3 is 14 amino acids long. CDR1 and CDR2 (germline): MNHEY, SVGAGI. Trimming stripped 3 bases from V and 1 base from J, with 9 bases between. The CDR3 coding sequence is TGTGCCAGCAGTTATAGACAGACGAACACTGAAGCTTTCTTT. Protein sequence: CASSYRQTNTEAFF.

CDR3 DNA sequence: TGTGCCAGCAGCCCGACCATCAGACAGGGGGCGAACACCGGGGAGCTGTTTTTT. It translates to CASSPTIRQGANTGELFF. The chain couples TRBV7-3 to TRBJ2-2; 9 bases line up with TRBD1. Germline CDR1 and CDR2: SGHTA and FQGTGA. The trim removed 5 bases at V and 0 bases at J, leaving 10 bases unmatched. The CDR3 runs to 18 residues.

The CDR3 loop reads CASSVGSRGSGELFF. CDR3 in DNA: TGTGCCAGCAGCGTAGGGTCCCGGGGGTCCGGGGAGCTGTTTTTT. The chain recombines TRBV9 with TRBJ2-2; perhaps TRBD2 as D (6 bases). V was trimmed by 0 bases and J by 6 bases, leaving 12 bases between them. The CDR3 loop spans 15 amino acids. Germline values: CDR1 SGDLS, CDR2 YYNGEE.

This chain links TRBV28 with TRBJ1-5; tentatively, D is TRBD1 (6 bases). Germline V gene lookup returns CDR1 MDHEN and CDR2 SYDVKM. CDR3 length: 15 residues. V lost 3 bases, J lost 6 bases, and 15 bases lay in between. The CDR3 spells CASSFGRGPAQPQHF. The DNA for the CDR3 is TGTGCCAGCAGTTTCGGCAGGGGACCAGCTCAGCCCCAGCATTTT. Full variable domain (rest looked up from reference TRBV28 and TRBJ1-5): DVKVTQSSRYLVKRTGEKVFLECVQDMDHENMFWYRQDPGLGLRLIYFSYDVKMKEKGDIPEGYSVSREKKERFSLILESASTNQTSMYLCASSFGRGPAQPQHFGDGTRLSIL.

The V gene is TRBV25-1, the J gene TRBJ2-1; 9 bases fit TRBD1. CDR1 is MGHDK and CDR2 is SYGVNS in the germline V gene. Trimming cost V 6 bases and J 7 bases; bases outside gene matches: 10. The CDR3 has 15 amino acids. The CDR3 is CASRGDRAAVNEQFF. The CDR3 coding sequence is TGTGCCAGCAGAGGGGACAGGGCTGCGGTAAATGAGCAGTTCTTC.

Here the CDR3 reads CASSSGYEQYF. DNA for the CDR3: TGTGCCAGCAGCTCAGGTTACGAGCAGTACTTC. This chain uses TRBV11-1 with TRBJ2-7, with no clear D. This CDR3 comprises 11 residues. Looked up from germline, CDR1 is SGHAT and CDR2 is FQDESV (reference sequence). The V end was cut by 4 bases, the J end by 4 bases, with 5 bases between. The full variable domain, completed using reference TRBV11-1 and TRBJ2-7, is EAEVAQSPRYKITEKSQAVAFWCDPISGHATLYWYRQILGQGPELLVQFQDESVVDDSQLPKDRFSAERLKGVDSTLKIQPAELGDSAMYLCASSSGYEQYFGPGTRLTVT.

The rearrangement links TRBV30 to TRBJ2-1; tentative D call: TRBD2 (6 bases). Trimming took 4 bases from V and 4 from J, leaving 11 bases between them. CDR3 length equals 13 residues. Germline V CDR1 and CDR2: GTSNPN, SVGIG (reference sequence). The CDR3 DNA reads as TGTGCCTGGACAAGCGGGCCTTACAATGAGCAGTTCTTC. Protein product: CAWTSGPYNEQFF.

The chain combines TRBV6-5 with TRBJ1-2, with TRBD1 matching over 9 bases. The length of the CDR3 is 16 residues. The V segment lost 4 bases and the J segment 7 bases; nucleotides outside the gene matches: 13. CDR1 is MNHEY and CDR2 is SVGAGI in the germline V gene. The CDR3 reads CASSSLNRGPATGYTF. Written as DNA, the CDR3 is TGTGCCAGCAGTTCATTAAACAGGGGGCCGGCGACTGGCTACACCTTC.

The chain links TRBV5-8 to TRBJ1-5, with D possibly TRBD1 on 6 matching bases. V shed 4 bases and J shed 6 bases, with 17 bases lying between them. CDR3 length: 15 amino acids. The V gene's germline CDR1 is SGHTS and CDR2 YDEGEE. The CDR3 DNA follows: TGTGCCAGCAGCCAGAGTGGACAGCTATCTCAGCCCCAGCATTTT. The encoded protein is CASSQSGQLSQPQHF.

The genes are TRBV2 and TRBJ2-7; unclear D gene. Per germline, CDR1 SNHLY and CDR2 FYNNEI. V shed 6 bases and J shed 11 bases, with 17 bases lying between them. This CDR3 spans 12 amino acids. This CDR3 is CASRPSGGEEYF. CDR3 coding DNA: TGTGCCAGCAGGCCGTCGGGTGGTGAGGAGTACTTC.

The chain uses TRBV4-2 and TRBJ2-3; weak D call: TRBD1 (5 bases). Trimming took off 1 base at V and 0 bases at J, with 17 bases between the two ends. CDR1 is LGHNA and CDR2 is YNFKEQ in the germline V gene. The CDR3 runs to 18 residues. CDR3 nucleotide sequence: TGTGCCAGCAGCCAAGTTGGGGTCGTCGCAGGGAGCACAGATACGCAGTATTTT. This sequence encodes CASSQVGVVAGSTDTQYF.